The source of this T cell receptor beta chain is a study of shared clonotypes between healthy human individuals. CDR3 length: 14 amino acids. In germline, CDR1 is LNHDA, CDR2 SQIVND (reference sequence). The trim removed 4 bases at V and 4 bases at J, leaving 2 bases unmatched. The data were produced by immunoSEQ multiplex PCR, yet TCRdb's version contains in-frame clones alone and is incomplete. The sample records hundreds of thousands of clones, around 96% being singletons. The sample was memory CD8+ T cells sorted from blood. Indicated subset: CD45RO+ cells pooled with CCR7-negative TemRA cells. The chain carries TRBV19 and TRBJ1-1, with 11 bases identical to TRBD1. The clonotype was recovered from a man aged 25 to 45 in good health. The CDR3 sequence is CASSKGTGGTEAFF. CDR3 DNA: TGTGCCAGTAGTAAGGGGACAGGGGGCACTGAAGCTTTCTTT.